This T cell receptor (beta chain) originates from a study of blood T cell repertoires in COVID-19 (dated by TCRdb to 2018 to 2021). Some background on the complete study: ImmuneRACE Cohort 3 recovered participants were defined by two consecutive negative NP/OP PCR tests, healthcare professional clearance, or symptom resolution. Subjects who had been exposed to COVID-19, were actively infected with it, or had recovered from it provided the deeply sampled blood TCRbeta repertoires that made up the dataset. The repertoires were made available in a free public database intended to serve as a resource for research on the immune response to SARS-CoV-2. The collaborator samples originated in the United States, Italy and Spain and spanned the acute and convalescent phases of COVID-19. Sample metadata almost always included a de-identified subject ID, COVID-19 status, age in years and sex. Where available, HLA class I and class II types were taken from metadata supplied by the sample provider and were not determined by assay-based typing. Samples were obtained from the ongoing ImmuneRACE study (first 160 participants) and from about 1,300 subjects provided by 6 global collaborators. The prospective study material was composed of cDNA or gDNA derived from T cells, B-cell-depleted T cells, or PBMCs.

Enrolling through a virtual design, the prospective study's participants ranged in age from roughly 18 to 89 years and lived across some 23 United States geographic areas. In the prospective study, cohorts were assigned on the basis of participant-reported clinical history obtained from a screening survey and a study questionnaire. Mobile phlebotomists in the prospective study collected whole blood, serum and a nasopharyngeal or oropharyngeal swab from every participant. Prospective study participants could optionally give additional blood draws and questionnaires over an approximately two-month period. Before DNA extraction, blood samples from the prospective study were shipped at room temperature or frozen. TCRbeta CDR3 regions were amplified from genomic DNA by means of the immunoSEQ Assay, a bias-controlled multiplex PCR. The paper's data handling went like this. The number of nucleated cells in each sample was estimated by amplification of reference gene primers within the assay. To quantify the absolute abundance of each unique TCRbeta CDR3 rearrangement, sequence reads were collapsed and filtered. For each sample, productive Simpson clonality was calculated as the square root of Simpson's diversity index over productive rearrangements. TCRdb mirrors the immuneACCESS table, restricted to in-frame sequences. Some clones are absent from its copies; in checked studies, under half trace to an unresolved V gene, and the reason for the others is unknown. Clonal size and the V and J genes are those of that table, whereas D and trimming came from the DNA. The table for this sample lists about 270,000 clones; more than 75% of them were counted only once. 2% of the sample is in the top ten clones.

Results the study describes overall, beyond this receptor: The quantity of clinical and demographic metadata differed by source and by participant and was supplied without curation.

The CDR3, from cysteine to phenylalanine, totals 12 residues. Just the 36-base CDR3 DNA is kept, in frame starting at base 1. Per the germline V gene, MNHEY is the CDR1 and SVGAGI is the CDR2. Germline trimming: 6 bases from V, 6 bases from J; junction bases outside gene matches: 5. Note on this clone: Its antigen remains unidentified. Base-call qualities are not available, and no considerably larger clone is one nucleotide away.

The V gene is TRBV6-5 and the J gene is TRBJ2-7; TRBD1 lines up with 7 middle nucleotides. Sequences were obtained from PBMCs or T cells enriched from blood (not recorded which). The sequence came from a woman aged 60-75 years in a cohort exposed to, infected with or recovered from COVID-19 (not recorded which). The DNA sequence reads TGTGCCAGCAGCTACAGGGGTTCCGAGCAGTACTTC. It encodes CASSYRGSEQYF.